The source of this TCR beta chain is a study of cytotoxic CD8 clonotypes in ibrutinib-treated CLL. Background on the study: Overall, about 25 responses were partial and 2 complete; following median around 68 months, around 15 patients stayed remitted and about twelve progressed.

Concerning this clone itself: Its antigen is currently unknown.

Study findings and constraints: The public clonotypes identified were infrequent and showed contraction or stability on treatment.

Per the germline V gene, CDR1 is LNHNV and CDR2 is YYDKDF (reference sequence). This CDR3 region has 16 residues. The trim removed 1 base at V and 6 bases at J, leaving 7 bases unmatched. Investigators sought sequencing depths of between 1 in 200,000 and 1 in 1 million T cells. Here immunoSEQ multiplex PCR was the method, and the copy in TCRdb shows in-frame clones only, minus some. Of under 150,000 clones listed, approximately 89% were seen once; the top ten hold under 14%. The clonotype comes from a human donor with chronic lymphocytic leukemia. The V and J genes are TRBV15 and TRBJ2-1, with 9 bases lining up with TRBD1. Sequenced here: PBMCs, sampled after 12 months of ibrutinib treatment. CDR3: CATSRARTGAANEQFF. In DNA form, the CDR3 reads TGTGCCACCAGCAGAGCCAGGACAGGGGCGGCCAATGAGCAGTTCTTC. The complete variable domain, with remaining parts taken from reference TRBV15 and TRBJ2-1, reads DAMVIQNPRYQVTQFGKPVTLSCSQTLNHNVMYWYQQKSSQAPKLLFHYYDKDFNNEADTPDNFQSRRPNTSFCFLDIRSPGLGDTAMYLCATSRARTGAANEQFFGPGTRLTVL.